This is a list of T cell receptor beta chains from one sample in a study of T-cell memory formation after mild COVID-19. TCRdb redid the calling of the 5' RACE reads with MiXCR, one entry per CDR3 protein. The sample has roughly 170,000 distinct CDR3 sequences, 15% to 20% seen once; the top ten hold around 3.9%. The sample taken for sequencing was PBMCs or a T cell subset sorted from them (not recorded which). The receptor source for this set is a man aged 18 to 30 who had mild COVID-19 (a few samples of this study predate the infection). Cell type and time point are not known. Both conserved end residues are part of each CDR3. A D gene is named only where the DNA matches it firmly. Rows give clone size only sometimes, using once, few, many, or a class for an expanded clone.

V gene,J gene,D gene,clone size,CDR3 DNA,CDR3 protein
TRBV12-3/TRBV12-4,TRBJ2-2,TRBD2,few,TGTGCCAGCAGTTTAAGTCCAGGGTTAGCGGGGATCGCGAACACCGGGGAGCTGTTTTTT,CASSLSPGLAGIANTGELFF
TRBV6-5,TRBJ2-6,TRBD1,.,TGTGCCAGCAGCCGGACAGGGGGGGCCTCTGGGGCCAACGTCCTGACTTTC,CASSRTGGASGANVLTF
TRBV5-1,TRBJ2-3,TRBD2,many,TGCGCCAGCAGCTCGCTAGCGGGGGGACTCACAGATACGCAGTATTTT,CASSSLAGGLTDTQYF
TRBV4-3,TRBJ2-3,.,.,TGCGCCAGCAGCCAAGAGGGGGATACGCAGTATTTT,CASSQEGDTQYF
TRBV7-8,TRBJ2-1,TRBD1,.,TGTGCCAGCAGCTCCGCCGGGACAGGGACATCCGGTGAGCAGTTCTTC,CASSSAGTGTSGEQFF
TRBV20-1,TRBJ2-5,TRBD2,.,TGCAGTGCGGGGAGACTAGCGGGGCTCCTTGGGGAGACCCAGTACTTC,CSAGRLAGLLGETQYF
TRBV20-1,TRBJ2-3,.,.,TGCAGTGCCCGCACGGATAGCACAGATACGCAGTATTTT,CSARTDSTDTQYF
TRBV7-2,TRBJ2-3,TRBD2,.,TGTGCCAGCAGCTTACTGGGCTTGGCTAGCGGGGGGGATACGCAGTATTTT,CASSLLGLASGGDTQYF
TRBV12-3/TRBV12-4,TRBJ2-3,TRBD2,few,TGTGCCAGCCGCCTAGCGGGGGCACCCGGTACGCAGTATTTT,CASRLAGAPGTQYF
TRBV7-9,TRBJ1-1,TRBD1,.,TGTGCCAGCAGCTATCGACAGGGTGAAGCTTTCTTT,CASSYRQGEAFF
TRBV5-1,TRBJ2-2,TRBD1,.,TGCGCCAGCAGACAGGGGGTCCCAGGGGAGCTGTTTTTT,CASRQGVPGELFF
TRBV9,TRBJ2-3,TRBD2,few,TGTGCCAGCAGCAAACGGACTAGCCAAGACGGAGATACGCAGTATTTT,CASSKRTSQDGDTQYF
TRBV5-1,TRBJ2-1,TRBD2,.,TGCGCCAGCAGCTTGGCTGGTAGCGGGATTTACAATGAGCAGTTCTTC,CASSLAGSGIYNEQFF
TRBV7-2,TRBJ2-5,.,.,TGTGCCAGCAGCTTAGACGGGGCAGGTGGGACCCAGTACTTC,CASSLDGAGGTQYF
TRBV6-5,TRBJ2-5,.,few,TGTGCCAGCAGCCCCCACGAGCAAGAGACCCAGTACTTC,CASSPHEQETQYF
TRBV20-1,TRBJ2-5,.,.,TGCAGGGCCGATAGGGCCCTCGGGGAGACCCAGTACTTC,CRADRALGETQYF
TRBV7-2,TRBJ2-3,.,.,TGTGCCAGCAGCTTATCGCAGGGAACAGATACGCAGTATTTT,CASSLSQGTDTQYF
TRBV6-5,TRBJ1-2,.,.,TGTGCCAGCAGTTACTCGACCTACAGCTGGGATGGCTACACCTTC,CASSYSTYSWDGYTF
TRBV18,TRBJ2-7,.,few,TGTGCCAGCTCACGGGAAGAGGGTAGCTCCTACGAGCAGTACTTC,CASSREEGSSYEQYF
TRBV3-1,TRBJ1-2,.,few,TGTGCCAGCAGCCTGACAGGAAATCATGGCTACACCTTC,CASSLTGNHGYTF
TRBV10-1,TRBJ2-1,.,many,TGCGCCAGCAGCGACCCCGGACGTGAGCAGTTCTTC,CASSDPGREQFF
TRBV11-2,TRBJ2-3,TRBD2,few,TGTGCCAGCAGCCCACCTCCTCGGGGGGGAGATACGCAGTATTTT,CASSPPPRGGDTQYF
TRBV2,TRBJ1-2,.,.,TGTGCCAGCGGTGAGGGGATTAACTATGGCTACACCTTC,CASGEGINYGYTF
TRBV25-1,TRBJ1-5,.,few,TGTGCCAGCACCGGAGAAAGGGGAGGCAATCAGCCCCAGCATTTT,CASTGERGGNQPQHF
TRBV7-2,TRBJ2-2,.,.,TGTGCCAGCAGTATATTTCACTTGGCCGGGGAGCTGTTTTTT,CASSIFHLAGELFF
TRBV19,TRBJ2-7,TRBD2,.,TGTGCCAGTAGTATCACTAGCGTTTCCTCCTACGAGCAGTACTTC,CASSITSVSSYEQYF
TRBV6-6,TRBJ2-1,TRBD1,.,TGTGCCAGCAGTTACCCCAGGGGGCCTTACAATGAGCAGTTCTTC,CASSYPRGPYNEQFF
TRBV18,TRBJ2-7,.,.,TGTGCCAGCTCACCATCAGGGCTATACGAGCAGTACTTC,CASSPSGLYEQYF
TRBV7-9,TRBJ1-6,.,.,TGTGCCAGCAGCGGTCCTTCGGGTTCACCCCTCCACTTT,CASSGPSGSPLHF
TRBV9,TRBJ2-7,TRBD2,few,TGTGCCAGCAGCGTAGAAGCGGGGGGCATGAGGGAGCAGTACTTC,CASSVEAGGMREQYF
TRBV20-1,TRBJ1-5,TRBD1,few,TGCAGTGCTAACAGATTACAGGGGGCGCGCGGCAATCAGCCCCAGCATTTT,CSANRLQGARGNQPQHF
TRBV7-8,TRBJ2-5,.,many,TGTGCCAGCAGCTTACACCGGGGGATTAACCAAGAGACCCAGTACTTC,CASSLHRGINQETQYF
TRBV5-4,TRBJ2-1,TRBD2,.,TGTGCCAGCAGCGTCGGCGGGACTAGCCATCACAATGAGCAGTTCTTC,CASSVGGTSHHNEQFF
TRBV5-1,TRBJ1-1,.,.,TGCGCCAGCAGACCGGACAGAGCTGAAGCTTTCTTT,CASRPDRAEAFF
TRBV7-2,TRBJ1-2,.,many,TGTGCCAGCAGCTTAGCAGGGGGCTATGGCTACACCTTC,CASSLAGGYGYTF
TRBV7-8,TRBJ1-2,.,few,TGTGCCAGCAGCAACCGGGACCGGGGCTACACCTTC,CASSNRDRGYTF
TRBV19,TRBJ2-1,TRBD1,.,TGTGCCTCGGGGACAGGGGGCTTCAATGAGCAGTTCTTC,CASGTGGFNEQFF
TRBV4-1,TRBJ1-4,.,.,TGCGCCAGCAGCCTAACCGGGACTAAGAGTGAAAAACTGTTTTTT,CASSLTGTKSEKLFF
TRBV5-1,TRBJ2-2,.,few,TGCGCCAGCAGCCCGACCGGGACCGCGAACACCGGGGAGCTGTTTTTT,CASSPTGTANTGELFF
TRBV7-2,TRBJ1-2,.,few,TGTGCCAGCAGCCCCCCAGGTTGGAGATATGGCTACACCTTC,CASSPPGWRYGYTF
TRBV28,TRBJ1-2,.,many,TGTGCCAGCACCCCGTCGGGGGGGCCCTACACCTTC,CASTPSGGPYTF
TRBV7-2,TRBJ1-4,.,.,TGTGCCAGCAACTCAGGGGTAGAAAAACTGTTTTTT,CASNSGVEKLFF
TRBV18,TRBJ1-1,.,.,TGTGCCAGCTCACCATCTAACAGGGTAGGAACTGAAGCTTTCTTT,CASSPSNRVGTEAFF
TRBV7-9,TRBJ1-2,.,few,TGTGCCTATTATCAGGGAAATGGCTACACCTTC,CAYYQGNGYTF
TRBV12-3/TRBV12-4,TRBJ2-5,TRBD2,few,TGTGCCAGCAGGGAGACTAGCGGGGGAAGCCCGACCCAGTACTTC,CASRETSGGSPTQYF
TRBV7-9,TRBJ1-2,.,few,TGTGCCAGCGTGTCGTCAGGGGTTAACTATGGCTACACCTTC,CASVSSGVNYGYTF
TRBV3-1,TRBJ2-7,TRBD2,few,TGTGCCAGCAGCCAAGGGGGAGGGGACGAGCAGTACTTC,CASSQGGGDEQYF
TRBV4-1,TRBJ1-1,TRBD1,.,TGCGCCAGCAGGCATTGGGACAGGCCAATCAACACTGAAGCTTTCTTT,CASRHWDRPINTEAFF
TRBV15,TRBJ2-3,TRBD2,few,TGTGCCACCAGCAGACTACTAGCGGGGGGACAACCAGATACGCAGTATTTT,CATSRLLAGGQPDTQYF
TRBV7-9,TRBJ2-5,.,.,TGTGCCAGCAGCTTACCCCCCAATGGGGAGACCCAGTACTTC,CASSLPPNGETQYF
TRBV5-1,TRBJ2-1,TRBD1,.,TGCGCCAGCAGCAAATCCGGGACAGGGCTCTACAATGAGCAGTTCTTC,CASSKSGTGLYNEQFF
TRBV20-1,TRBJ2-7,TRBD1,few,TGCAGTGCTGAGAGGACAGGGTTGTACGAGCAGTACTTC,CSAERTGLYEQYF
TRBV5-4,TRBJ2-3,TRBD2,many,TGTGCCAGCAGCTTGTCGGGGGGTACAGATACGCAGTATTTT,CASSLSGGTDTQYF
TRBV29-1,TRBJ1-5,.,.,TGCAGCGTTGCAGGGGATAAGGGCAATCAGCCCCAGCATTTT,CSVAGDKGNQPQHF
TRBV4-2,TRBJ2-3,TRBD2,few,TGTGCCAGCAGCCAACTGAGCGGGGGGGCCGTTTTAACAAGCACAGATACGCAGTATTTT,CASSQLSGGAVLTSTDTQYF